This entry concerns a single TCR beta chain. Germline V lookup: CDR1 PRHDT, CDR2 FYEKMQ (reference sequence). V was trimmed by 4 bases and J by 4 bases, leaving 9 bases between them. The CDR3 sequence is 13 residues long. The Seattle patients joined while their infection was active and were tracked longitudinally afterward. The authors' processing: Amplification of reference gene primers provided the estimated nucleated cell counts. Produced via immunoSEQ multiplex PCR; TCRdb's table is partial and in-frame only. The DNA gave D and trimming, while V, J and clone size come from that table. The sample has some 160,000 clones; just under 85% are singletons. This record belongs to a study of blood T cell repertoires in COVID-19. Background on the study: COVID-19 samples collected from the United States, Italy and Spain covered acute and convalescent phases. Sources were T cells, B-cell-depleted T cells, or PBMCs; the material itself was cDNA or gDNA.

This sequence originates from a woman older than 75 with COVID-19, enrolled during active disease. The chain has TRBV13 and TRBJ2-3, with a possible D match to TRBD2 (5 bases). Sequences were obtained from peripheral blood. DNA of the CDR3: TGTGCCAGCAGCTCCCACGGGGCAGATACGCAGTATTTT. This encodes CASSSHGADTQYF.